Presented here are 19 T cell receptor beta chains from one specimen sequenced in a study of T-cell memory formation after mild COVID-19. TCRdb reprocessed the 5' RACE reads with MiXCR, giving one entry per CDR3 protein. The sample includes 300,000 to 350,000 distinct CDR3 sequences, roughly an eighth of them seen just once. Sequencing used PBMCs or a T cell subset sorted from them (not recorded which). Receptors originate from a man between 18 and 29 years old who had mild COVID-19 (a few samples of this study predate the infection). Cell type and time point are not known.

The CDR3 here is CASSYQGGTEAFF. The CDR3 nucleotides read TGTGCCAGCAGTTACCAGGGAGGCACTGAAGCTTTCTTT. The chain combines TRBV6-2 or TRBV6-3 with TRBJ1-1; D is possibly TRBD1 (5 bases). The V gene lost 2 bases and the J gene lost 4 bases, with 8 bases spanning the gap. Germline assignment: CDR1 MNHEY and CDR2 SVGEGT. The CDR3 runs 13 residues.

The chain has TRBV6-5 and TRBJ2-7; possibly TRBD1 for D (6 bases). CDR1 is MNHEY and CDR2 is SVGAGI in the germline V gene. Trimming took off 8 bases at V and 0 bases at J, with 14 bases between the two ends. The CDR3 has 14 residues. CDR3 bases: TGTGCCAGCCGAAGAAGGGGGAGCTCCTACGAGCAGTACGTC. Protein: CASRRRGSSYEQYV.

The gene calls are TRBV6-2 or TRBV6-3 and TRBJ1-1; D might be TRBD1 (5 bases). The germline gives CDR1 MNHEY, CDR2 SVGEGT. This CDR3 has 13 amino acids. V was pared by 6 bases and J by 4 bases, with 12 bases between. CDR3 in amino acids: CASRLMGGTEAFF. CDR3 DNA sequence: TGTGCCAGCAGATTGATGGGGGGCACTGAAGCTTTCTTT.

The V gene is TRBV7-8, the J gene TRBJ1-2; TRBD1 agrees at 7 bases. The CDR3 totals 16 residues. In germline, CDR1 is SGHVS, CDR2 FQNEAQ. Germline trimming cut 5 bases from V and 3 bases from J; bases unmatched to any gene: 12. The CDR3 region is CASSIRQGEVDYGYTF. DNA of the CDR3: TGTGCCAGCAGCATTCGACAGGGAGAGGTTGACTATGGCTACACCTTC.

This clonotype was found a few times. The chain links TRBV27 to TRBJ2-1, with TRBD2 identical over 12 bases. The CDR3 consists of 13 residues. Germline values: CDR1 MNHEY, CDR2 SMNVEV (reference sequence). V shed 6 bases, J shed 8 bases, and the junction held 2 bases outside the gene matches. CDR3 sequence reads: CASRRLAGDEQFF. CDR3 coding DNA: TGTGCCAGCAGACGACTAGCGGGGGATGAGCAGTTCTTC.

V is TRBV6-1 and J is TRBJ2-1; D not certain. This CDR3 has 12 amino acids. Germline V gene data show CDR1 as MNHNS and CDR2 as SASEGT. The V end lost 6 bases, the J end lost 7 bases, and 10 bases lay between the germline ends. CDR3 sequence: CASSDVTNEQFF. CDR3 coding DNA: TGTGCCAGCAGCGACGTGACGAATGAGCAGTTCTTC.

In this sample, this clonotype turned up a few times. The chain couples TRBV7-9 to TRBJ1-3; a possible D gene is TRBD1 (5 bases). V was cut by 7 bases and J by 4 bases, with 20 bases left in between. Per the germline V gene, CDR1 is SEHNR and CDR2 is FQNEAQ (reference sequence). The CDR3 extends over 16 amino acids. The CDR3 spells CASTVPGGSSGNTIYF. The CDR3 nucleotides read TGTGCCAGCACCGTCCCCGGGGGGTCCTCCGGAAACACCATATATTTT.

This clonotype turned up a few times. The V call is TRBV25-1, the J call TRBJ2-3; 7 positions match TRBD2. The V and J ends lost 2 bases and 2 bases, in that order; junction bases with no gene match: 10. CDR3 length: 17 amino acids. The germline V gene encodes CDR1 MGHDK and CDR2 SYGVNS. CDR3 in DNA: TGTGCCAGCAGTGAAAGGGGAGGGCCGACCTTCACAGATACGCAGTATTTT. This codes for CASSERGGPTFTDTQYF.

This sequence joins TRBV6-5 and TRBJ2-7; D possibly uses TRBD1 or TRBD2 (5 bases each). V dropped 0 bases and J dropped 1 base, with 10 bases sitting between them. The CDR3 spans 15 residues. Germline loops: CDR1 MNHEY, CDR2 SVGAGI. CDR3 nucleotide sequence: TGTGCCAGCAGTTACTCCCGGGACGGTTCCTACGAGCAGTACTTC. Its protein is CASSYSRDGSYEQYF.

V is TRBV18 and J is TRBJ2-3; 8 bases map to TRBD2. The V and J ends lost 0 bases and 3 bases, in that order; junction bases with no gene match: 8. Germline V gene lookup returns CDR1 KGHSH and CDR2 LQKENI. The CDR3 is made up of 17 amino acids. CDR3: CASSPPGRGRLTDTQYF. CDR3 bases: TGTGCCAGCTCACCACCCGGGAGGGGCCGGCTGACAGATACGCAGTATTTT. Combining the CDR3 with reference TRBV18 and TRBJ2-3 gives the whole variable domain NAGVMQNPRHLVRRRGQEARLRCSPMKGHSHVYWYRQLPEEGLKFMVYLQKENIIDESGMPKERFSAEFPKEGPSILRIQQVVRGDSAAYFCASSPPGRGRLTDTQYFGPGTRLTVL.

The table lists this clonotype with many counts. V is TRBV5-1 and J is TRBJ1-2; D is ambiguous. Germline V gene lookup returns CDR1 SGHRS and CDR2 YFSETQ. Trimming took 0 bases from V and 0 from J, leaving 3 bases between them. CDR3 length equals 13 residues. The CDR3 bases are TGCGCCAGCAGCTTGGAAGCTAACTATGGCTACACCTTC. Translated: CASSLEANYGYTF.

In its sample, this clonotype was seen a few times. The chain couples TRBV20-1 to TRBJ2-2, with D possibly TRBD2 on 6 matching bases. CDR3 length: 12 amino acids. V was clipped by 5 bases and J by 5 bases, with 9 bases between them. In germline, CDR1 is DFQATT, CDR2 SNEGSKA (reference sequence). The CDR3 DNA reads TGCAGTGCTTGGGACTCTACCGGGGAGCTGTTTTTT. Encoded protein: CSAWDSTGELFF.

This clonotype showed up just a few times. V and J are TRBV3-1 and TRBJ1-6; D gene uncertain. In germline, CDR1 is LGHDT, CDR2 YNNKEL (reference sequence). V was trimmed by 6 bases and J by 13 bases, leaving 13 bases between them. This CDR3 has 12 amino acids. CDR3 region: CASRRRWDPLHF. The CDR3 bases are TGTGCCAGCAGACGCCGTTGGGATCCCCTCCACTTT.

This clonotype has ten or more counts. The chain combines TRBV20-1 with TRBJ2-1; 7 bases line up with TRBD2. Germline values: CDR1 DFQATT, CDR2 SNEGSKA (reference sequence). V dropped 6 bases and J dropped 8; count of bases not matched to a gene: 7. CDR3 length: 12 amino acids. The CDR3: CSAGGVVHEQFF. The CDR3 nucleotides read TGCAGTGCGGGGGGGGTGGTGCATGAGCAGTTCTTC.

CDR3 region: CASSYISGPGRSGYTF. CDR3 DNA: TGTGCCAGCAGTTACATCTCGGGTCCGGGGAGAAGTGGCTACACCTTC. This sequence joins TRBV6-2 or TRBV6-3 and TRBJ1-2; D remains ambiguous. The V gene's germline CDR1 is MNHEY and CDR2 SVGEGT. The length of the CDR3 is 16 residues. V dropped 2 bases and J dropped 7 bases, with 20 bases sitting between them.

This clonotype was counted many times. The chain uses TRBV4-3 and TRBJ2-1; D possibly corresponds to TRBD2 (6 bases). The length of the CDR3 is 13 residues. Germline loops: CDR1 LGHNA, CDR2 YSLEER. Deletions cut 2 bases from V and 10 bases from J, with 12 bases between. The CDR3 loop reads CASSQPYGGEQFF. The CDR3 DNA follows: TGCGCCAGCAGCCAACCCTACGGAGGGGAGCAGTTCTTC.

This clonotype was counted a few times. This chain uses TRBV7-2 with TRBJ2-1, with D tentatively TRBD1 (5 bases). CDR1 is SGHTA and CDR2 is FQGNSA in the germline V gene. Deletions cut 4 bases from V and 8 bases from J, with 12 bases between. This CDR3 spans 13 amino acids. CDR3 amino acids: CASSSQPGYEQFF. The CDR3 coding sequence is TGTGCCAGCAGCTCCCAGCCAGGGTATGAGCAGTTCTTC.

This clonotype was seen only a few times. V is TRBV5-5 and J is TRBJ2-5; tentatively, D is TRBD1 (5 bases). This CDR3 spans 15 amino acids. The germline V gene encodes CDR1 SGHKS and CDR2 YYEKEE (reference sequence). Trimming removed 5 bases at V and 1 base at J, with 15 bases between. CDR3 in DNA: TGTGCCAGCAGTGCGTGGGGCCAGGTCCAAGAGACCCAGTACTTC. The encoded protein is CASSAWGQVQETQYF.

The V call is TRBV12-3 or TRBV12-4, the J call TRBJ2-3; 9 nucleotides align to TRBD2. V gave up 0 bases and J gave up 2 bases; unmatched junction bases: 9. This CDR3 is 18 amino acids long. As DNA, the CDR3 is TGTGCCAGCAGTTTAGCGCTAGAGGGACTAGCCGACACAGATACGCAGTATTTT. This codes for CASSLALEGLADTDTQYF.